Following are 14 T cell receptor beta chains from one sample sequenced in a study of blood T cells in healthy people across ages. The second PCR ran roughly 6 to 11 cycles with a sample-barcoded 5' primer and J-beta primers. From the 5' RACE reads, TCRdb called clonotypes with MiXCR, one entry per CDR3 protein. The sample yields 1,100,000 or so distinct CDR3 sequences, more than 40% seen once. Source material: blood. These receptor sequences come from a woman aged 55-69 years in good health.

In this sample, this clonotype turned up a few times. This chain links TRBV9 with TRBJ2-7; D is uncertain. V was clipped by 4 bases and J by 0 bases, with 14 bases between them. CDR1 and CDR2 from the germline V gene are SGDLS and YYNGEE. This CDR3 spans 15 amino acids. CDR3 amino acids: CASSPRPMGSYEQYF. CDR3 DNA sequence: TGTGCCAGCAGCCCGAGGCCGATGGGCTCCTACGAGCAGTACTTC.

This clonotype was detected only a few times. This chain connects TRBV15 to TRBJ2-2, with 7 bases fitting TRBD2. Germline CDR1 and CDR2: LNHNV and YYDKDF (reference sequence). This CDR3 contains 16 residues. The J segment lost 1 base and the V segment lost 4 bases, leaving 6 bases of the junction unmatched. The CDR3 protein is CATSIRASGNTGELFF. The CDR3 coding sequence is TGTGCCACCAGCATCCGCGCTAGCGGGAACACCGGGGAGCTGTTTTTT.

The chain is built from TRBV6-2 or TRBV6-3 and TRBJ2-1; TRBD2 agrees at 8 bases. After removal of 5 bases from V and 1 base from J, the junction contained 7 bases not matched to a gene. This CDR3 comprises 16 residues. CDR1 and CDR2 (germline): MNHEY, SVGEGT. CDR3 region: CASSTIAGLSYNEQFF. CDR3 DNA: TGTGCCAGCAGTACAATAGCGGGATTGTCCTACAATGAGCAGTTCTTC.

This chain uses TRBV7-2 with TRBJ1-2; maybe TRBD1 (5 bases). The CDR3 sequence is 13 residues long. The germline V gene encodes CDR1 SGHTA and CDR2 FQGNSA. V gave up 4 bases and J gave up 5 bases, with 11 bases separating them. The CDR3 nucleotides are TGTGCCAGCAGCTCCCCGGGGGGATATGGCTACACCTTC. This gives the protein CASSSPGGYGYTF.

The rearrangement links TRBV7-9 to TRBJ2-7, with unresolved D. Looked up from germline, CDR1 is SEHNR and CDR2 is FQNEAQ (reference sequence). With 8 bases removed from V and 5 bases from J, the gap between germline ends came to 13 bases. This CDR3 has 12 amino acids. In DNA form, the CDR3 reads TGTGCCAGCGAATCCGCTAGTAACGAGCAGTACTTC. This sequence encodes CASESASNEQYF. The variable domain in full, with the rest retrieved from reference TRBV7-9 and TRBJ2-7, is DTGVSQNPRHKITKRGQNVTFRCDPISEHNRLYWYRQTLGQGPEFLTYFQNEAQLEKSRLLSDRFSAERPKGSFSTLEIQRTEQGDSAMYLCASESASNEQYFGPGTRLTVT.

This clonotype was found many times. The chain couples TRBV11-3 to TRBJ2-7; D unclear. In germline, CDR1 is SGHNT, CDR2 YENEEA. This CDR3 contains 14 residues. V was clipped by 0 bases and J by 3 bases, with 9 bases between them. Written as DNA, the CDR3 is TGTGCCAGCAGCTTAGATCGCCCAATCTACGAGCAGTACTTC. This gives the protein CASSLDRPIYEQYF.

This clonotype was detected a few times. The V and J genes are TRBV9 and TRBJ2-1; 9 bases line up with TRBD2. The germline CDR1 and CDR2 sequences are SGDLS and YYNGEE. The CDR3 has 16 amino acids. J was trimmed by 0 bases and V by 0 bases; bases with no gene match: 1. The CDR3 DNA reads as TGTGCCAGCAGCGTAGGCGGGAGGGCCTCCTACAATGAGCAGTTCTTC. The encoded protein is CASSVGGRASYNEQFF.

The chain uses TRBV20-1 and TRBJ1-4, with D hard to call. This CDR3 has 15 amino acids. Germline CDR1 and CDR2: DFQATT and SNEGSKA (reference sequence). Deletions cut 0 bases from V and 3 bases from J, with 11 bases between. The CDR3 DNA sequence: TGCAGTGCTAGAGATGCGGGGATTGCTAATGAAAAACTGTTTTTT. Its protein product is CSARDAGIANEKLFF.

This clonotype occurred a few times. The rearrangement uses TRBV13 and TRBJ2-7; tentatively, D is TRBD1 (6 bases). Trimming left V 6 bases short and J 1 base short, with 10 bases between. Germline values: CDR1 PRHDT, CDR2 FYEKMQ (reference sequence). The CDR3 covers 13 residues. The CDR3 is CASRKGGSYEQYF. In DNA form, the CDR3 reads TGTGCCAGCAGAAAAGGGGGATCCTACGAGCAGTACTTC.

The gene calls are TRBV10-3 and TRBJ2-1, with D perhaps matching TRBD2 (6 bases). Germline values: CDR1 ENHRY, CDR2 SYGVKD. There are 16 residues in the CDR3. Trimming removed 3 bases at V and 0 bases at J, with 12 bases between. CDR3 in amino acids: CAISEVGGSSYNEQFF. The CDR3 DNA sequence: TGTGCCATCAGTGAAGTTGGAGGGAGCTCCTACAATGAGCAGTTCTTC.

About this clonotype itself: At one end the junction does not follow the germline gene, possibly because of a read error. The chain uses TRBV2 and TRBJ2-3; 9 bases line up with TRBD1. The germline V gene encodes CDR1 SNHLY and CDR2 FYNNEI. The CDR3 covers 15 residues. The CDR3 loop reads CASSPGTGSTDTRYF. The DNA for the CDR3 is TGTGCCAGCAGCCCCGGGACAGGGAGCACAGATACGCGGTATTTT.

The J gene is TRBJ2-5, the V gene TRBV10-3, with 7 bases fitting TRBD1. This CDR3 region has 12 residues. V was pared by 6 bases and J by 4 bases, with 2 bases of the junction left unmatched. CDR1 is ENHRY and CDR2 is SYGVKD in the germline V gene. The DNA for the CDR3 is TGTGCCATCAGAGCAGGGGGAGAGACCCAGTACTTC. The encoded protein is CAIRAGGETQYF.

The chain joins TRBV7-6 to TRBJ1-6; 7 bases are shared with TRBD1. This CDR3 is 18 amino acids long. The ends lost 3 bases at V and 7 bases at J; junction bases unmatched: 15. CDR1 and CDR2 from the germline V gene are SGHVS and FNYEAQ. CDR3 region: CASSFRLRQGFKNSPLHF. The CDR3 DNA sequence: TGTGCCAGCAGCTTTAGACTGAGACAGGGTTTCAAAAATTCACCCCTCCACTTT.

The genes are TRBV6-4 and TRBJ2-1; D gene uncertain. The closer fit of TRBJ2-7 to the DNA end suggests the J call may be wrong. Germline CDR1 and CDR2: MRHNA and SNTAGT. This CDR3 has 14 amino acids. The CDR3 sequence: CASSEGPLSNEQYF. CDR3 DNA: TGTGCCAGCAGTGAAGGACCGTTGAGCAATGAGCAGTACTTC.